This T cell receptor beta chain was observed in a study of blood T cell repertoires in COVID-19. For the study at large: PBMCs, B-cell-depleted T cells, or T cells provided the cDNA or gDNA that made up the material.

In the original analysis: Counts of nucleated cells, estimated from reference gene primer amplification, were obtained. Measured with immunoSEQ multiplex PCR; TCRdb has only the in-frame clones, and not every one. V, J and clone size are taken as reported in that table, and D and trimming were inferred from the DNA itself. Of 310,000 or so clones in the sample, around 87% were seen once. The source is a woman in her fifties or sixties with active or convalescent COVID-19. Sequenced input: peripheral blood.

CDR3 DNA: TGTGCCAGTAGGACAGAACTAGCGGGGGCAGATACGCAGTATTTT. Protein: CASRTELAGADTQYF. The chain carries TRBV19 and TRBJ2-3, with 11 bases that match TRBD2. CDR1 is LNHDA, CDR2 SQIVND, per germline (reference sequence). The V segment lost 6 bases and the J segment 4 bases; nucleotides outside the gene matches: 6. There are 15 residues in the CDR3.